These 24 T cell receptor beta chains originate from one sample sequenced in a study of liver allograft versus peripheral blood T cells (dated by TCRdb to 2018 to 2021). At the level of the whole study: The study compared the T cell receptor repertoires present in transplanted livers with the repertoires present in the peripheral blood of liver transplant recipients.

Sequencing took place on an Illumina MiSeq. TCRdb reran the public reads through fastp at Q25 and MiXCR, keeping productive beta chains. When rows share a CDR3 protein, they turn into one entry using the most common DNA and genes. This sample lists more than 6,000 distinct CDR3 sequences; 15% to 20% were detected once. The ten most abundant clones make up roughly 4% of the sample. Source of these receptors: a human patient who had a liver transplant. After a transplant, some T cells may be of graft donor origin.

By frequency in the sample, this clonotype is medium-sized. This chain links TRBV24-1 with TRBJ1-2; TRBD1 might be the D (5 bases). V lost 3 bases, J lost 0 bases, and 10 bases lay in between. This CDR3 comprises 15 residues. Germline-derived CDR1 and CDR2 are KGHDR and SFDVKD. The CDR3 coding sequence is TGTGCCACCAGTGATGGTCAGGGAGCTAACTATGGCTACACCTTC. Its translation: CATSDGQGANYGYTF.

CDR3 region: CSARQGEADTQYF. In nucleotides, the CDR3 is TGCAGCGCCAGACAGGGGGAAGCAGATACGCAGTATTTT. The V call is TRBV29-1, the J call TRBJ2-3, with TRBD1 identical over 9 bases. Germline V gene lookup returns CDR1 SQVTM and CDR2 ANQGSEA. With 7 bases clipped from V and 4 bases from J, the junction kept 6 bases outside the gene matches. The CDR3 is 13 amino acids.

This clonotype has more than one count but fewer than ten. For the CDR3, the DNA is TGTGCCAGCAGGGCTTGGGACAGGGGATTCGGAAACACCATATATTTT. It is translated as CASRAWDRGFGNTIYF. The rearrangement joins TRBV12-3 or TRBV12-4 to TRBJ1-3; 10 positions agree with TRBD1. The junction had 9 bases not matched to a gene; V was cut back by 6 bases and J by 4 bases. The CDR3 is 16 amino acids.

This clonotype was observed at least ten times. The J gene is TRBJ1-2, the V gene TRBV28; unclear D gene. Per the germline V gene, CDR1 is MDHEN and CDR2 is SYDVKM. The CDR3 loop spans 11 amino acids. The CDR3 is CASEGNYGYTF. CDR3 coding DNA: TGTGCGTCCGAGGGCAACTATGGCTACACCTTC.

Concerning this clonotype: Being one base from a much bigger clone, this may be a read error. The CDR3 reads CTSSEGQQGSGYF. The CDR3 DNA reads as TGTACCAGCAGTGAAGGTCAACAGGGATCTGGGTACTTC. The J gene is TRBJ2-7, the V gene TRBV6-1; D is perhaps TRBD1 (6 bases). Germline-derived CDR1 and CDR2 are MNHNS and SASEGT. The CDR3 is made up of 13 amino acids.

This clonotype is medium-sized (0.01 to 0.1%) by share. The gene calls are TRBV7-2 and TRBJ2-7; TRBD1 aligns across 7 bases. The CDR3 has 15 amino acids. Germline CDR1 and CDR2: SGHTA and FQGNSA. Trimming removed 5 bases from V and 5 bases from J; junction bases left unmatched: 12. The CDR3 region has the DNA TGTGCCAGCAGCCCAACCACAGGGGTAAGCAACGAGCAGTACTTC. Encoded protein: CASSPTTGVSNEQYF.

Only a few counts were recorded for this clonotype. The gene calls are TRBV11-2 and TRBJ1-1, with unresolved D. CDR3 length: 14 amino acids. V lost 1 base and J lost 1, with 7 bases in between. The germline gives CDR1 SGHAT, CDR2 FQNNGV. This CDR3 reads CASSLGYTNTEAFF. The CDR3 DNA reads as TGTGCCAGCAGCTTAGGCTACACGAACACTGAAGCTTTCTTT.

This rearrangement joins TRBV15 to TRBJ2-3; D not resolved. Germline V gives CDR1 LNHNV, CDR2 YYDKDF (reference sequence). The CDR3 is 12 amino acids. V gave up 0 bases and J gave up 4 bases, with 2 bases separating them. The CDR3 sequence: CATSREADTQYF. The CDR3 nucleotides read TGTGCCACCAGCAGAGAGGCAGATACGCAGTATTTT.

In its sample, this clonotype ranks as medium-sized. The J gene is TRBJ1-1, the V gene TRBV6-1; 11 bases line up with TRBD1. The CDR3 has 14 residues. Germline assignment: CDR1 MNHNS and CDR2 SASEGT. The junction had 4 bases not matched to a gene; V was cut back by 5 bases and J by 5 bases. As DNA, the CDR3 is TGTGCCAGCAGTCCTGGGGACAGGGGGACTGAAGCTTTCTTT. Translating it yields CASSPGDRGTEAFF.

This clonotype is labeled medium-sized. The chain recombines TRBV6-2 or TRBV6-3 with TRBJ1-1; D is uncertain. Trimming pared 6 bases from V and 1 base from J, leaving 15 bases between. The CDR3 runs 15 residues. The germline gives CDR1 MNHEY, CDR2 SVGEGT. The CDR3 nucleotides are TGTGCCAGCAGATCCTATACGGACGAGAACACTGAAGCTTTCTTT. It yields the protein CASRSYTDENTEAFF.

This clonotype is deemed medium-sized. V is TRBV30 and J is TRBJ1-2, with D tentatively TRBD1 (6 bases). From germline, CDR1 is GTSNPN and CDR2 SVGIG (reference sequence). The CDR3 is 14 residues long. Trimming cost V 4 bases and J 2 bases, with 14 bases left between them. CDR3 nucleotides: TGTGCCTGGACCCGGGGGGCGCGGAACTATGGCTACACCTTC. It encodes CAWTRGARNYGYTF.

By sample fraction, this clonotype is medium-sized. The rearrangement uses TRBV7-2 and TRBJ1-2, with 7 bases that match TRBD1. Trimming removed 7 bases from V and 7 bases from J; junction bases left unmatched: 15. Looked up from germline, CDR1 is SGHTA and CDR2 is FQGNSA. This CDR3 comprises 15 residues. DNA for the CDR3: TGTGCCAGCAACAAGGGACAGCCCGTTAGGGGTGGCTACACCTTC. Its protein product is CASNKGQPVRGGYTF. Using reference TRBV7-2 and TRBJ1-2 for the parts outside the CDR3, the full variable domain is GAGVSQSPSNKVTEKGKDVELRCDPISGHTALYWYRQSLGQGLEFLIYFQGNSAPDKSGLPSDRFSAERTGGSVSTLTIQRTQQEDSAVYLCASNKGQPVRGGYTFGSGTRLTVV.

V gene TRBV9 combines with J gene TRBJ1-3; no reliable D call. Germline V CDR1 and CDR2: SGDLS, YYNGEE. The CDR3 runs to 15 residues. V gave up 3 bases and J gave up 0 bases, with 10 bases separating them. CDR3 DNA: TGTGCCAGCAGCGGAGTAATCCCCTCTGGAAACACCATATATTTT. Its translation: CASSGVIPSGNTIYF.

The CDR3 spells CSARDGTARQNTEAFF. Here the CDR3 DNA reads TGCAGTGCTAGAGATGGCACGGCTCGTCAGAACACTGAAGCTTTCTTT. The chain combines TRBV20-1 with TRBJ1-1; D ambiguous. V lost 0 bases, J lost 1 base, and 15 bases lay in between. The CDR3 totals 16 residues. Germline CDR1 reads DFQATT; CDR2 reads SNEGSKA (reference sequence).

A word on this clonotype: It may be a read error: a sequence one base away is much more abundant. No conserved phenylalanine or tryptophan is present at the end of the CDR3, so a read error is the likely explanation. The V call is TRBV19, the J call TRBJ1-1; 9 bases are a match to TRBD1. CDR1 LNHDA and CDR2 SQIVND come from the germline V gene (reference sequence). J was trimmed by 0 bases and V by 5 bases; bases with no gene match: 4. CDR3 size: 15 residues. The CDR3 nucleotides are TGTGCCAGTAGTCCAGGACAGGGGCTGAACACTGAAGCTTTCATT. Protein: CASSPGQGLNTEAFI.

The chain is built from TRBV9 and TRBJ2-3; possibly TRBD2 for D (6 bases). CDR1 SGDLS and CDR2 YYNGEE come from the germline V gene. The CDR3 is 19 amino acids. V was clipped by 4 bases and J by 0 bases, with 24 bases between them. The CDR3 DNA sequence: TGTGCCAGCAGCACACCGAGAGGAGGGATTAGCGCGAGCACAGATACGCAGTATTTT. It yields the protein CASSTPRGGISASTDTQYF. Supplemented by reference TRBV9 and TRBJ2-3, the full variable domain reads DSGVTQTPKHLITATGQRVTLRCSPRSGDLSVYWYQQSLDQGLQFLIQYYNGEERAKGNILERFSAQQFPDLHSELNLSSLELGDSALYFCASSTPRGGISASTDTQYFGPGTRLTVL.

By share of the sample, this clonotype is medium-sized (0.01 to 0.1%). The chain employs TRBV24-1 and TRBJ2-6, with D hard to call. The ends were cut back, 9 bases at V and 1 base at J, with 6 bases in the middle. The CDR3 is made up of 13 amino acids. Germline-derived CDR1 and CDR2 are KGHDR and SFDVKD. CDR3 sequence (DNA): TGTGCCACCCAGTTGTCTGGGGCCAACGTCCTGACTTTC. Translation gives CATQLSGANVLTF.

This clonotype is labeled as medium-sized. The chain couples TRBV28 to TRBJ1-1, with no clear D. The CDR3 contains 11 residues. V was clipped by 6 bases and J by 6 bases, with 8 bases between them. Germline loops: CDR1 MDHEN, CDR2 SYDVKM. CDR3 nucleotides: TGTGCCAGCAGCAAATTGGCTGAAGCTTTCTTT. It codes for CASSKLAEAFF. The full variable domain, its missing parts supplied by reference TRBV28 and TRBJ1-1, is DVKVTQSSRYLVKRTGEKVFLECVQDMDHENMFWYRQDPGLGLRLIYFSYDVKMKEKGDIPEGYSVSREKKERFSLILESASTNQTSMYLCASSKLAEAFFGQGTRLTVV.

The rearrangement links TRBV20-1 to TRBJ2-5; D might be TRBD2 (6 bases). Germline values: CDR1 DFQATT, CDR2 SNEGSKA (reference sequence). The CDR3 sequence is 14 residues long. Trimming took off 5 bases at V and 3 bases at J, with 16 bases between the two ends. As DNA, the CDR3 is TGCAGTGCTGAGCGCCTTAGCGGAAAAGAGACCCAGTACTTC. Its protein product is CSAERLSGKETQYF.

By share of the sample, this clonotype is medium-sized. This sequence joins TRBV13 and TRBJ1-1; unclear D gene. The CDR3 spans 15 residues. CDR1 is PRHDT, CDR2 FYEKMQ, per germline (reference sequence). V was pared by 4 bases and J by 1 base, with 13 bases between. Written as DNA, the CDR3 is TGTGCCAGCAGCTGGGGAAGTGGAGGGAACACTGAAGCTTTCTTT. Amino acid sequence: CASSWGSGGNTEAFF.

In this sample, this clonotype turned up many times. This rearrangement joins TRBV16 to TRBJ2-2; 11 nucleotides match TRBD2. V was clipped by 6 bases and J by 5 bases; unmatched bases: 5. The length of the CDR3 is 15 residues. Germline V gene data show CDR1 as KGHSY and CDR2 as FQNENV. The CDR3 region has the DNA TGTGCCAGCAGTCCAACTAGCGGGAGTACCGGGGAGCTGTTTTTT. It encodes CASSPTSGSTGELFF.

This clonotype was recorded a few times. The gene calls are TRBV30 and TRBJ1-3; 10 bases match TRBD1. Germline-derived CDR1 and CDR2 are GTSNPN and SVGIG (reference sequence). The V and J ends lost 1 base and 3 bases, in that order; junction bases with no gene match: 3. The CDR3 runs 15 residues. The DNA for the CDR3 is TGTGCCTGGAGTGACCGGGACAGGGGTGGAAACACCATATATTTT. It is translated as CAWSDRDRGGNTIYF.

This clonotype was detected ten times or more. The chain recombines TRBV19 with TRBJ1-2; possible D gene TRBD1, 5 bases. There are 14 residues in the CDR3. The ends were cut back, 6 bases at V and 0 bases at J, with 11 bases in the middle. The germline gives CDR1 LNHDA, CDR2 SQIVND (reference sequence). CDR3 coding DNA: TGTGCCAGTAGAATGGACACGACTAACTATGGCTACACCTTC. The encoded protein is CASRMDTTNYGYTF.

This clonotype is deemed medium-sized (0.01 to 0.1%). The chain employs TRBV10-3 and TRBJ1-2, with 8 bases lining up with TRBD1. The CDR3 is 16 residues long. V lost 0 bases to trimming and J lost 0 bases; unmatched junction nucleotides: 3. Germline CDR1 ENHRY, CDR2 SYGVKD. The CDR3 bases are TGTGCCATCAGTGAGTCCGGACAGGGAGCTAACTATGGCTACACCTTC. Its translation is CAISESGQGANYGYTF.